One and the same sample provided the 2 T cell receptor beta chains below, sequenced in a study of T-cell reconstitution after alpha-beta-depleted transplantation in children. Unique molecular identifiers were incorporated when the TCRbeta library was constructed. A single record per CDR3 protein comes from TCRdb applying MiXCR to the PCR reads. The sample lists approximately 150,000 distinct CDR3 sequences, around 8.5% seen once, with about a sixth in the top ten. Sequenced here: PBMCs, mostly from graft donor cells, sampled 180 days after TCRalphabeta/CD19-depleted stem cell transplant. The receptors were sampled from a female patient aged 2 to 10 who had a stem cell transplant for congenital amegakaryocytic thrombocytopenia, so the T cells may come from the graft donor.

The J gene is TRBJ2-5, the V gene TRBV3-1, with 10 bases fitting TRBD2. The CDR3 length is 14 residues. The J segment lost 3 bases and the V segment lost 5 bases, leaving 3 bases of the junction unmatched. From germline, CDR1 is LGHDT and CDR2 YNNKEL (reference sequence). The CDR3 is CASSGLAVKETQYF. In nucleotides, the CDR3 is TGTGCCAGCAGCGGACTAGCGGTAAAAGAGACCCAGTACTTC.

This clonotype was seen many times. J is TRBJ2-1 and V is TRBV5-1; D might be TRBD2 (6 bases). The CDR3 consists of 16 residues. V lost 6 bases and J lost 0, with 16 bases in between. Germline V gives CDR1 SGHRS, CDR2 YFSETQ. CDR3 DNA: TGCGCCAGCACCTTCACTAGCTCCCTCTCCTACAATGAGCAGTTCTTC. Translated: CASTFTSSLSYNEQFF.